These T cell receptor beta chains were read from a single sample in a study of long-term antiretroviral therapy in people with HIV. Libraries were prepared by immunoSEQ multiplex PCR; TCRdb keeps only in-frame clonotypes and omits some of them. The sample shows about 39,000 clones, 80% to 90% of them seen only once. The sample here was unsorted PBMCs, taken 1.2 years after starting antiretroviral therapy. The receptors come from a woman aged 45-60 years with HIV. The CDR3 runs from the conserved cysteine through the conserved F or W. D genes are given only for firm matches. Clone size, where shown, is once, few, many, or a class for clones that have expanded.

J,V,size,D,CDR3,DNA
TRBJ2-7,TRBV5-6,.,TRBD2,CASSPRGPPRGEQYF,TGTGCCAGCAGCCCCCGGGGACCTCCGCGGGGGGAGCAGTACTTC
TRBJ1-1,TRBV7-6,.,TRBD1,CASSATTGVNTEAFF,TGTGCCAGCAGCGCCACGACAGGGGTGAACACTGAAGCTTTCTTT
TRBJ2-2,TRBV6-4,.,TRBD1,CASSDGQGHTGELFF,TGTGCCAGCAGTGACGGACAGGGTCACACCGGGGAGCTGTTTTTT
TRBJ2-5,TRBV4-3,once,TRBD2,CASTPALAGGQETQYF,TGCGCCAGCACTCCGGCTCTAGCGGGGGGGCAAGAGACCCAGTACTTC
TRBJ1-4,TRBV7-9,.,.,CASSQSALTNEKLFF,TGTGCCAGCAGCCAGTCGGCGTTAACTAATGAAAAACTGTTTTTT
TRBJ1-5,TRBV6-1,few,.,CASSGEAGTYQPQHF,TGTGCCAGCAGTGGGGAGGCGGGCACTTATCAGCCCCAGCATTTT
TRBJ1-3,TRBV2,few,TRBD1,CASSDRGPGNTIYF,TGTGCCAGCTCGGACAGGGGGCCAGGAAACACCATATATTTT
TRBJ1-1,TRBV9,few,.,CASSKHQGLTGNTEAFF,TGTGCCAGCAGCAAGCATCAGGGTCTCACAGGGAACACTGAAGCTTTCTTT
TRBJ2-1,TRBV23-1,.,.,CAGKTGSPEQFF,TGCGCCGGAAAGACGGGGTCCCCTGAGCAGTTCTTC
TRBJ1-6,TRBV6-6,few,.,CASSWAIAAGSPLHF,TGTGCCAGCAGTTGGGCGATTGCCGCGGGTTCACCCCTCCACTTT
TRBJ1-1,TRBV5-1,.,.,CASSALTGNTEAFF,TGCGCCAGCAGCGCATTGACCGGGAACACTGAAGCTTTCTTT
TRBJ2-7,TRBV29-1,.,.,CSVDQFEGSSYEQYF,TGCAGCGTTGATCAGTTTGAGGGAAGCTCCTACGAGCAGTACTTC
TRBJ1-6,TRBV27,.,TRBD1,CASSFSVQGFSPLHF,TGTGCCAGCAGTTTTTCAGTACAGGGGTTTTCACCCCTCCACTTT
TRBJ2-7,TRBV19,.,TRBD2,CASSLSSGYYEQYF,TGTGCCAGTAGTTTGTCTAGCGGATACTACGAGCAGTACTTC
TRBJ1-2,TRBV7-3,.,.,CASSLRAGVYGYTF,TGTGCCAGCAGCTTAAGGGCAGGGGTATATGGCTACACCTTC
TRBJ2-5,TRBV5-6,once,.,CASSLKATRGETQYF,TGTGCCAGCAGCTTGAAGGCAACTAGGGGGGAGACCCAGTACTTC
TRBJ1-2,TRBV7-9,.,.,CASSLDVDYGYTF,TGTGCCAGCAGCTTAGACGTCGACTATGGCTACACCTTC
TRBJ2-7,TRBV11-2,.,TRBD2,CASSPGLALREQYF,TGTGCCAGCAGCCCGGGACTAGCCCTTCGGGAGCAGTACTTC
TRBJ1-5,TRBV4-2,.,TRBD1,CASSQVLTGESQPQHF,TGTGCCAGCAGCCAAGTGCTTACAGGGGAGAGTCAGCCCCAGCATTTT
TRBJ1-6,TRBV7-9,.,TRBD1,CASSPDPGQKFNSPLHF,TGTGCCAGCAGCCCCGATCCGGGACAGAAATTTAATTCACCCCTCCACTTT
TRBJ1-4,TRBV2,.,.,CASSEDRTNEKLFF,TGTGCCAGCAGCGAGGACAGAACTAATGAAAAACTGTTTTTT
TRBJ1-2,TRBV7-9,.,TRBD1,CASSQWDRGGYTF,TGTGCCAGCAGCCAATGGGACAGAGGGGGCTACACCTTC
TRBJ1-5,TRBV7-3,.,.,CASSASGGNQPQHF,TGTGCCAGCAGCGCGTCGGGGGGCAATCAGCCCCAGCATTTT
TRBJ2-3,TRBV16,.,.,CASSVAPGGVATDTQYF,TGTGCCAGCTCTGTGGCCCCCGGCGGGGTGGCGACAGATACGCAGTATTTT
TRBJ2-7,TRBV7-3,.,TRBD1,CASSLGSWTGGDEQYF,TGTGCCAGCAGCTTAGGGTCTTGGACAGGGGGCGACGAGCAGTACTTC
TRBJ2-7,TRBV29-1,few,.,CSVLGGFYEQYF,TGCAGCGTCCTCGGGGGCTTCTACGAGCAGTACTTC
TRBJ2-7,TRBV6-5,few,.,CASSETRYEQYF,TGTGCCAGCAGCGAGACCCGCTACGAGCAGTACTTC
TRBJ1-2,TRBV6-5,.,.,CASSSRDPPRPYGYTF,TGTGCCAGCAGTTCAAGAGACCCTCCTCGCCCTTACGGCTACACCTTC
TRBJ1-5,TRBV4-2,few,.,CASSQLTDSNQPQHF,TGTGCCAGCAGCCAATTGACGGATAGCAATCAGCCCCAGCATTTT
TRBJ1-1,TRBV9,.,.,CASSVEGVGTEAFF,TGTGCCAGCAGCGTAGAGGGGGTAGGCACTGAAGCTTTCTTT
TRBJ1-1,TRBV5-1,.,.,CASLNWPGAEAFF,TGCGCCAGCCTTAATTGGCCGGGAGCTGAAGCTTTCTTT
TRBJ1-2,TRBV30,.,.,CAWSAGPRYGYTF,TGTGCCTGGAGTGCGGGACCGCGCTATGGCTACACCTTC
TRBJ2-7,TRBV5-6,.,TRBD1,CASSLVQGEGYEQYF,TGTGCCAGCAGCTTGGTGCAGGGGGAAGGCTACGAGCAGTACTTC
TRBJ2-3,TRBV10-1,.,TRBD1,CASNRGDSYTDTQYF,TGCGCCAGCAACAGAGGGGACAGTTACACAGATACGCAGTATTTT
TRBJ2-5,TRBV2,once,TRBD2,CASISTSGGAWETQYF,TGTGCCAGCATTTCCACTAGCGGGGGGGCGTGGGAGACCCAGTACTTC
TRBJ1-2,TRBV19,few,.,CASRYPGPVTF,TGTGCCAGTAGATATCCGGGCCCTGTCACCTTC
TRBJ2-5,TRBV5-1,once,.,CASSNLGNPQETQYF,TGCGCCAGCAGCAACCTGGGCAACCCCCAAGAGACCCAGTACTTC
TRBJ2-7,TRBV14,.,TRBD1,CASSPRTGGISYEQYF,TGTGCCAGCAGCCCACGGACAGGGGGCATCTCCTACGAGCAGTACTTC
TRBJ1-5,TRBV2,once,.,CASSERGVGNQPQHF,TGTGCCAGCAGTGAACGAGGGGTTGGCAATCAGCCCCAGCATTTT
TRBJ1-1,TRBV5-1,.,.,CASSLFGGRNTEAFF,TGCGCCAGCAGCTTGTTTGGGGGGCGGAACACTGAAGCTTTCTTT
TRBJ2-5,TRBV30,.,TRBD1,CAWSGQGAQYF,TGTGCCTGGAGTGGACAGGGGGCCCAGTACTTC